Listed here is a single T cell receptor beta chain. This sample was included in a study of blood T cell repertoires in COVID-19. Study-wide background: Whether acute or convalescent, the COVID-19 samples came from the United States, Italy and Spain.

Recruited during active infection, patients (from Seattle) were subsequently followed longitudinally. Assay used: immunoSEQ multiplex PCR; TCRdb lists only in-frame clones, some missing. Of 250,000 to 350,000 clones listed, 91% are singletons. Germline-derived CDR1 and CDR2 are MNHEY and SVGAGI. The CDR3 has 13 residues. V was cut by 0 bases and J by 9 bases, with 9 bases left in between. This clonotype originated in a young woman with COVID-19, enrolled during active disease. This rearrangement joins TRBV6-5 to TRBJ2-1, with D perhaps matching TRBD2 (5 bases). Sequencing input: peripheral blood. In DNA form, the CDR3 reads TGTGCCAGCAGTTACTCGAGTCGGGGTGAGCAGTTCTTC. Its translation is CASSYSSRGEQFF.